This T cell receptor (beta chain) was recorded in a study of circulating CD8 cells and anti-PD-1 response in melanoma. Each library started from roughly 15 ng of total RNA using the QIAseq Immune Repertoire TCR panel. Each CDR3 protein gets one entry after TCRdb re-called the reads with MiXCR. The data contain 400 to 650 distinct CDR3 sequences, about 7.5% of them singletons. This clonotype is hyperexpanded in the sample. Its antigen is not identified. From live CD3+CD8+TCRalphabeta+ cells, four PD-1 and/or TIGIT subsets were sorted. The CDR3 spans 15 residues. V lost 4 bases and J lost 2, with 13 bases in between. Germline CDR1 SGHDN, CDR2 FVKESK. General observations from the study: Clonotype sharing was highest between DPOS and TIGIT subsets. Most experiments lacked replicates.

This chain joins TRBV14 and TRBJ2-3; tentative D call: TRBD2 (6 bases). The clonotype originates from a human donor with melanoma. This specimen was CD8+ T cells from PBMCs, taken at baseline or after one month of anti-PD-1 therapy (not recorded which). The CDR3 protein is CASSPGAANTDTQYF. The CDR3 region has the DNA TGTGCCAGCAGCCCGGGAGCGGCGAACACAGATACGCAGTATTTT.